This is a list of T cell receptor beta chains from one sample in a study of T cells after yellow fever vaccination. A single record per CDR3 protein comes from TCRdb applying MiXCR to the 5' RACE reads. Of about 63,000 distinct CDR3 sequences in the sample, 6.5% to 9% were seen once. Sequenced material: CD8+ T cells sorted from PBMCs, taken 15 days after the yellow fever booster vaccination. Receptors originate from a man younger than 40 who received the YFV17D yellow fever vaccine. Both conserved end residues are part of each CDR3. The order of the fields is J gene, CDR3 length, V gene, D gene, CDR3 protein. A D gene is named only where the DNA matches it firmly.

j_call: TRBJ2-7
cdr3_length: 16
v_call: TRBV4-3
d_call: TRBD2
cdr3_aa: CASSQAETSVNYEQYF

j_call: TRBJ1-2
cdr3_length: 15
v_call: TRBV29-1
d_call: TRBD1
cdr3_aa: CSVEDGTGDWGGYTF

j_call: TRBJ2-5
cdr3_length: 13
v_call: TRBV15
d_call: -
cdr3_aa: CATTRGPKETQYF

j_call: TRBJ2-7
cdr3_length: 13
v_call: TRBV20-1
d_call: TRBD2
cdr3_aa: CSAISGASYEQYF

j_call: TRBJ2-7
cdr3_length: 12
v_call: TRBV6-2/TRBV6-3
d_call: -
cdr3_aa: CASTRDHREQYF

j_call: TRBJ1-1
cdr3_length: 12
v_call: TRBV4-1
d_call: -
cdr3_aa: CASSQGTRLAFF

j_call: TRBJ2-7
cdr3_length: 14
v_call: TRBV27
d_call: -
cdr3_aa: CASSLAGFSYEQYF

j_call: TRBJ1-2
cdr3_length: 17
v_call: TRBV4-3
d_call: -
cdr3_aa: CASSPRMVPDGHMSYTF

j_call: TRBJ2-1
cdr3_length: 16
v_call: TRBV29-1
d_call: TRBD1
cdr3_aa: CSASTQGASSYNEQFF

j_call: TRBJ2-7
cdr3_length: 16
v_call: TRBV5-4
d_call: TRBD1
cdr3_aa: CASSPRRDSPLDEQYF

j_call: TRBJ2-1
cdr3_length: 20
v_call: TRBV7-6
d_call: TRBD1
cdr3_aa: CASSGEGAGAAPSSYNEQFF

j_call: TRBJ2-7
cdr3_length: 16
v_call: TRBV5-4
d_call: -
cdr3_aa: CASSLDVNFRSDEQYF

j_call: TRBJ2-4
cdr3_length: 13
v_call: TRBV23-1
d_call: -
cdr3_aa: CASSQSFGNIQYF

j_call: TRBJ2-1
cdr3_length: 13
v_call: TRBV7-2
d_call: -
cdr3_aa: CASSPPSADEQFF

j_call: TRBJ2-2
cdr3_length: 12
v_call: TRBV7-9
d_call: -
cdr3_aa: CASSRTSGELFF

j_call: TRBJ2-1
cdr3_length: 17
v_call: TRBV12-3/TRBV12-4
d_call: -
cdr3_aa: CASSSPLGGRLGNEQFF

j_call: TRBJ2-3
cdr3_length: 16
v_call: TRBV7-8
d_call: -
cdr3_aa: CASSLERFWGEDTQYF

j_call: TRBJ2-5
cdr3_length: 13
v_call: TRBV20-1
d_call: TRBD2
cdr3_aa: CSATGRDQETQYF

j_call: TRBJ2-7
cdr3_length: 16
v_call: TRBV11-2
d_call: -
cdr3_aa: CGSSLGLDTNFYEQYF

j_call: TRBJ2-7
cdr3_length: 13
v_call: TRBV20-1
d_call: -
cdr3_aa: CSAGGGGLGEQYF

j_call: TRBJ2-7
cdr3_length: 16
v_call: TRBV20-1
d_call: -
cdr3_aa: CSARDRRATYSYEQYF

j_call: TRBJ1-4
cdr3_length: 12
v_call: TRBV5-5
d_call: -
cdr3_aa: CASGSGEEKLFF

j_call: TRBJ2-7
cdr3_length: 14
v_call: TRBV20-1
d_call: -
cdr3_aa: CSASLLGKSYEQYF

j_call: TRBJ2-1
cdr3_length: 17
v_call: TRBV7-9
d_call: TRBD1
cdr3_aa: CASSLGAGTGYYNEQFF

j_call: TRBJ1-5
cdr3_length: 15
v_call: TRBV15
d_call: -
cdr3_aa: CATSRDGGSNQPQHF

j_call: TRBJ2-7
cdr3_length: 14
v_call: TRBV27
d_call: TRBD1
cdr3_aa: CASSYTTGVYEQYF

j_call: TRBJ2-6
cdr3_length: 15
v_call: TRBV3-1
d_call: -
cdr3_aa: CASSQDPMTANVLTF

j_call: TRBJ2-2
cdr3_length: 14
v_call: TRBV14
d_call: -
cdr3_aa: CASSLWSNTGELFF

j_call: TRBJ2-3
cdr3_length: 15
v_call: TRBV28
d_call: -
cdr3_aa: CASRTPGQGADTQYF

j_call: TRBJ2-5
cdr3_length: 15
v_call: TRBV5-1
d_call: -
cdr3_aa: CASSLDSSLYETQYF

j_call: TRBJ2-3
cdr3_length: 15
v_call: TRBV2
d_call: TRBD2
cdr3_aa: CASTLAGGGTDTQYF

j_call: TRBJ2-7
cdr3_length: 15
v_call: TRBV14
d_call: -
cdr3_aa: CASSQELAATYEQYF

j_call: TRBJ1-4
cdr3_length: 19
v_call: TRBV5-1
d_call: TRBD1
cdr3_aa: CASSPTGLGPYATNEKLFF

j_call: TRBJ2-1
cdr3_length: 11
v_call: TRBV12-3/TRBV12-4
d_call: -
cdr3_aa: CAAGSYNEQFF

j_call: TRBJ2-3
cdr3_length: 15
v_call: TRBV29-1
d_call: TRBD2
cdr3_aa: CSVEDLAGVTDTQYF

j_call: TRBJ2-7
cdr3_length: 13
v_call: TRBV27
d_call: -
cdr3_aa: CASGGASGYEQYF

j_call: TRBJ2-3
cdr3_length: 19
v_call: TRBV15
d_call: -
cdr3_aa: CATSRDRSVGGLPTDTQYF

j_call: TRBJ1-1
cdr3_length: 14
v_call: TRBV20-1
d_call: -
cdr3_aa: CSAGGFVQDTEAFF

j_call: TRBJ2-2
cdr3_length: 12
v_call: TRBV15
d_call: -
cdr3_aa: CATGPGVGELFF

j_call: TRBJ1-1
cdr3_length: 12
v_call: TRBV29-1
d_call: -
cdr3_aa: CSVVQGDTEAFF

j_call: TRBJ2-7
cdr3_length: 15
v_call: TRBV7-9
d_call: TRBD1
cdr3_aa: CASSPNRTGRYEQYF

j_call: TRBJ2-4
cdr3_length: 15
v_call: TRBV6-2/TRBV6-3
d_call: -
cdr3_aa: CASTQDEFDKNIQYF

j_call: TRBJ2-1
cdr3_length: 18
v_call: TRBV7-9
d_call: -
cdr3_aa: CASSLGLSGTSSYNEQFF

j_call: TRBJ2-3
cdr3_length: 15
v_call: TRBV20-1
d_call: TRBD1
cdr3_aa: CSAREGTGATDTQYF

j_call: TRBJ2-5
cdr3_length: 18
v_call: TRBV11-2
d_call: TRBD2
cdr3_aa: CASSLGEREGPRGETQYF

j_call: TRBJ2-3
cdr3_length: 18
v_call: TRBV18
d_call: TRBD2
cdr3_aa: CASSPPLAGGPGTDTQYF

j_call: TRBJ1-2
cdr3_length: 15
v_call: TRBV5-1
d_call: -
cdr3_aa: CASSLAVGLDYGYTF

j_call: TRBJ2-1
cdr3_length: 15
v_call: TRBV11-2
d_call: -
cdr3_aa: CASSLDPSVDNEQFF

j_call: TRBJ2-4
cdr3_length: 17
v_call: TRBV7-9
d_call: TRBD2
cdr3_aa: CASSPWNGLAGGNIQYF

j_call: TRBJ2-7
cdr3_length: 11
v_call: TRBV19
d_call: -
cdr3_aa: CATSAGDEQYF

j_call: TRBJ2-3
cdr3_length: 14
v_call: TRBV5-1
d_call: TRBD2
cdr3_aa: CASSLGTSGTIKRF

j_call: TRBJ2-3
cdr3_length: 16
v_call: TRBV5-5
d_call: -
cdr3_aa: CASSRGLSPPTDTQYF

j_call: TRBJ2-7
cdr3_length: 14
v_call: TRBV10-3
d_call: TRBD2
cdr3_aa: CAITPASGSYEQYF